The following is a T cell receptor (beta chain) sequence with its context. Antigen specificity is unknown. The data derive from a study of CD8+CD57+ T cells in acquired aplastic anemia. Study-level information: An average of roughly 3 ug of DNA was obtained from sorted CD4+ and CD8+ cells. Around 11 million reads, on average, were obtained for CD4+ cells from healthy donors. General study points: Sharing between patients and controls was observed for around 30 CD8+ CDR3 sequences. Patients and controls were not found to differ significantly in CD8+ Simpson's diversity.

CDR3 length equals 15 residues. CDR1 is SGHVS and CDR2 is FQNEAQ in the germline V gene. Deletions cut 2 bases from V and 4 bases from J, with 12 bases between. Investigators profiled TCR beta VDJ and CDR3 from genomic DNA template. TCRdb recomputed calls from the reads with MiXCR, one row per CDR3 protein. The table lists around 200,000 distinct CDR3 sequences, approximately 60% of them singletons, with about 29% in the top ten. V and J are TRBV7-8 and TRBJ1-5, with no clear D. The sequencing sample was made of sorted CD4+, CD8+, or CD8+CD57+ T cells (not recorded which) from PBMCs. The source is a human donor in good health. The CDR3 loop reads CASSLREAGNQPQHF. Here the CDR3 DNA reads TGTGCCAGCAGCTTAAGGGAAGCGGGGAATCAGCCCCAGCATTTT.